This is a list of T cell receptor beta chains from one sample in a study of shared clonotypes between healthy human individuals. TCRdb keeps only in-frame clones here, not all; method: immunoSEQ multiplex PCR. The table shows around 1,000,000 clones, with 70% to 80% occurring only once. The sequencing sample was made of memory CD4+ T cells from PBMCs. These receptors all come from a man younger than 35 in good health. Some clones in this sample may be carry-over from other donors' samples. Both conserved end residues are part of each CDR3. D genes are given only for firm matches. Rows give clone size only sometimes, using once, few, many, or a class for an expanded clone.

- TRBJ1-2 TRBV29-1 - CSVLVSGGYGYTF TGCAGCGTTTTGGTATCCGGGGGCTATGGCTACACCTTC
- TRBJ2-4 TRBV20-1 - CSAGEGGIQYF TGCAGTGCGGGAGAAGGGGGCATTCAGTACTTC
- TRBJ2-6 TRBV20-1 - CSATSANVLTF TGCAGTGCTACTTCGGCCAACGTCCTGACTTTC
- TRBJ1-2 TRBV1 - CTSSHRTGHYGYTF TGCACCAGCAGCCACCGGACAGGGCACTATGGCTACACCTTC
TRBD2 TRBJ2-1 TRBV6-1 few CASLGLVSSHEQFF TGTGCCAGTCTAGGACTAGTTTCGTCCCATGAGCAGTTCTTC
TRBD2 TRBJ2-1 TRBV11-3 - CASSLGLAGGYGLDEQFF TGTGCCAGCAGCTTAGGACTAGCGGGAGGGTACGGGTTGGATGAGCAGTTCTTC
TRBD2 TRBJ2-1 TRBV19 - CASSPLAGVANEQFF TGTGCCAGTAGTCCCCTAGCGGGAGTGGCCAATGAGCAGTTCTTC
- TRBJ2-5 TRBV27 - CASSSLASQETQYF TGTGCCAGCAGTTCCCTAGCGTCCCAAGAGACCCAGTACTTC
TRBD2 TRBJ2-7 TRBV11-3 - CASSRTSGNDEQYF TGTGCCAGCAGCCGAACTAGCGGGAACGACGAGCAGTACTTC
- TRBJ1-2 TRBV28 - CASSVRDGYTF TGTGCCAGCAGTGTAAGGGATGGCTACACCTTC
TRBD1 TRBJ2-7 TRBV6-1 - CASSEGGTDVYEQYF TGTGCCAGCAGTGAAGGGGGGACAGACGTCTACGAGCAGTACTTC
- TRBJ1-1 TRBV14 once CASSSPGVDTEAFF TGTGCCAGCAGCTCTCCAGGGGTCGACACTGAAGCTTTCTTT
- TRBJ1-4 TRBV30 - CAWSVVPVGSGEKLFF TGTGCCTGGAGTGTAGTTCCCGTCGGGTCTGGTGAAAAACTGTTTTTT
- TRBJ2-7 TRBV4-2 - CASSQQRLGSSYEQYF TGTGCCAGCAGCCAACAACGACTAGGGAGCTCCTACGAGCAGTACTTC
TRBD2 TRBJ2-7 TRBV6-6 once CASSHPGVAGIYEQYF TGTGCCAGCAGTCACCCCGGGGTAGCGGGAATCTACGAGCAGTACTTC
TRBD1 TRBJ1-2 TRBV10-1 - CASSESGQIYGYTF TGCGCCAGCAGTGAGTCGGGACAGATCTATGGCTACACCTTC
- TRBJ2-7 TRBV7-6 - CASSLESGPLYEQYF TGTGCCAGCAGCTTAGAGTCGGGTCCGCTCTACGAGCAGTACTTC
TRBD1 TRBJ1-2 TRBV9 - CASSIRTGDYTF TGTGCCAGCAGCATCAGGACAGGGGACTACACCTTC
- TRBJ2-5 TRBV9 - CASSATGTGKETQYF TGTGCCAGCAGCGCCACGGGGACCGGAAAAGAGACCCAGTACTTC
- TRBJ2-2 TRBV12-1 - CASSFAGELLF TGTGCCAGCAGCTTTGCCGGGGAGCTGCTTTTT
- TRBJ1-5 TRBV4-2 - CASAPDSGQGQPQHF TGTGCCAGCGCCCCGGACAGCGGGCAAGGCCAGCCCCAGCATTTT
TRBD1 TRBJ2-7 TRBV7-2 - CASSLLGQRLGAEQYF TGTGCCAGCAGCTTATTGGGACAGCGTCTTGGAGCCGAGCAGTACTTC
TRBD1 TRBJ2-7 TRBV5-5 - CASSLGTGSSYEQYF TGTGCCAGCAGCCTCGGGACAGGGAGCTCCTACGAGCAGTACTTC
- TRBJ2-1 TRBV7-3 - CASSIRTPSSYNEQFF TGTGCCAGCAGCATAAGGACGCCGAGCTCCTACAATGAGCAGTTCTTC
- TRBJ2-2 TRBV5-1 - CASSSLAGLGTGELFF TGCGCCAGCAGCTCTCTCGCGGGATTGGGCACCGGGGAGCTGTTTTTT
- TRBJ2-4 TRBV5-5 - CASSLGPSRDIQYF TGTGCCAGCAGCTTGGGACCTTCTCGGGACATTCAGTACTTC
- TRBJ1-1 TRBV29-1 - CSVGSGTEAFF TGCAGCGTGGGCTCGGGAACTGAAGCTTTCTTT
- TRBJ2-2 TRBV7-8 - CASSLLLGGGDTGELFF TGTGCCAGCAGCTTACTGTTAGGCGGAGGGGACACCGGGGAGCTGTTTTTT
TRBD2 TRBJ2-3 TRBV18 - CASSPGAGGTDTQYF TGTGCCAGCTCACCAGGAGCGGGAGGTACAGATACGCAGTATTTT
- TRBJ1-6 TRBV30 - CAWRDTRNSPLHF TGTGCCTGGAGGGACACGAGAAATTCACCCCTCCACTTT
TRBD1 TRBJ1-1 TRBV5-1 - CASSVGVGGQWAEAFF TGCGCCAGCAGCGTGGGAGTAGGGGGCCAGTGGGCTGAAGCTTTCTTT
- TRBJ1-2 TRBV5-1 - CASSLFGLNYGYTF TGCGCCAGCAGCTTGTTTGGCCTTAACTATGGCTACACCTTC
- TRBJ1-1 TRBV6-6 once CASRRGTEAFF TGTGCCAGCAGGCGCGGGACTGAAGCTTTCTTT
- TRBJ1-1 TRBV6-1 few CASATGQAFF TGTGCCAGCGCCACAGGGCAAGCTTTCTTT
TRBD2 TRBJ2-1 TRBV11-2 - CASSLIGSGRVVNEQFF TGTGCCAGCAGCTTGATAGGTAGCGGGAGGGTAGTCAATGAGCAGTTCTTC
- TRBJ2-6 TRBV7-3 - CASSFSSPSSGANVLTF TGTGCCAGCAGCTTCTCTAGCCCTAGCTCTGGGGCCAACGTCCTGACTTTC
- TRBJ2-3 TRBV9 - CASSVSHATDTQYF TGTGCCAGCAGCGTAAGTCACGCCACAGATACGCAGTATTTT
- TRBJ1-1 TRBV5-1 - CASREYSEGTEAFF TGCGCCAGCAGAGAATACAGCGAGGGCACTGAAGCTTTCTTT
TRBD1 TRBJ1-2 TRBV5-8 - CASSWAGQGSYTF TGTGCCAGCAGCTGGGCCGGACAGGGGAGCTACACCTTC
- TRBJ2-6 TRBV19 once CASTGANVLTF TGTGCCAGTACAGGGGCCAACGTCCTGACTTTC
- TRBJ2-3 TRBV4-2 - CASSQRIRTDTQYF TGTGCCAGCAGCCAAAGAATACGCACAGATACGCAGTATTTT
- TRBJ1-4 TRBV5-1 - CASSLGDNEKLFF TGCGCCAGCAGCTTGGGGGACAATGAAAAACTGTTTTTT
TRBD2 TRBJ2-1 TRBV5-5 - CASTRTSGGYNEQFF TGTGCCAGCACCCGGACTAGCGGAGGCTACAATGAGCAGTTCTTC
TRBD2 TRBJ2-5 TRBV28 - CASSFLAGFNGETQYF TGTGCCAGCAGTTTTCTAGCGGGTTTCAACGGGGAGACCCAGTACTTC
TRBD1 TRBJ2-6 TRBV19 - CASSPTGQGLSSGANVLTF TGTGCCAGTAGCCCGACGGGACAGGGGCTAAGTTCTGGGGCCAACGTCCTGACTTTC
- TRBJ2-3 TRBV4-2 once CASSQDIPPSQTFTDTQYF TGTGCCAGCAGCCAAGATATCCCCCCCTCGCAGACCTTCACAGATACGCAGTATTTT
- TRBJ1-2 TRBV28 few CAARGNQAHGYTF TGTGCCGCGAGGGGTAATCAGGCGCATGGCTACACCTTC
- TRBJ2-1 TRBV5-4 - CASSLALLASSYNEQFF TGTGCCAGCAGCTTGGCTCTATTAGCGAGCTCCTACAATGAGCAGTTCTTC